A single sample is the source of the 18 T cell receptor beta chains below, sequenced in a study of CD4 T cells in relation to SARS-CoV-2 and coronaviruses. CD4+ T cells from unexposed donors were obtained before the COVID-19 pandemic (2011-2018). CD4+ T cells were isolated from the cells after 10 days of culture. Their target antigens are unknown. Sequenced by immunoSEQ multiplex PCR; TCRdb stores in-frame clones only, minus some. The sample gives tens of thousands of clones, about three quarters of which show up once; about 16% is in the top ten. Sequencing input: CD4+ T cells from PBMCs, cultured in vitro. The receptors were sampled from a human donor in good health.

The chain is built from TRBV7-8 and TRBJ1-6; TRBD1 is a possible D gene (5 bases). The CDR3 runs to 14 residues. The V gene's germline CDR1 is SGHVS and CDR2 FQNEAQ. V was clipped by 0 bases and J by 6 bases, with 6 bases between them. CDR3 sequence: CASSLAGGNSPLHF. The CDR3 nucleotides read TGTGCCAGCAGCTTAGCCGGGGGTAATTCACCCCTCCACTTT.

This clone occurred a few times. V and J are TRBV7-2 and TRBJ1-5, with 9 bases lining up with TRBD1. J was trimmed by 1 base and V by 5 bases; bases with no gene match: 6. From germline, CDR1 is SGHTA and CDR2 FQGNSA. The CDR3 is 16 residues long. CDR3 loop: CASSPPGTGSNQPQHF. The CDR3 DNA reads as TGTGCCAGCAGCCCCCCGGGGACAGGGAGCAATCAGCCCCAGCATTTT. The variable domain in full, completed from reference TRBV7-2 and TRBJ1-5, reads GAGVSQSPSNKVTEKGKDVELRCDPISGHTALYWYRQSLGQGLEFLIYFQGNSAPDKSGLPSDRFSAERTGGSVSTLTIQRTQQEDSAVYLCASSPPGTGSNQPQHFGDGTRLSIL.

This clone has a single count. The chain uses TRBV25-1 and TRBJ2-7; D is unresolved. With 7 bases removed from V and 6 bases from J, the gap between germline ends came to 16 bases. The CDR3 loop spans 13 amino acids. The germline gives CDR1 MGHDK, CDR2 SYGVNS. The CDR3, as DNA: TGTGCCAGCAAATTCGGCCTAATCGGCGAGCAGTACTTC. Its translation is CASKFGLIGEQYF.

This chain uses TRBV7-9 with TRBJ2-5; D might be TRBD1 (5 bases). The germline CDR1 and CDR2 sequences are SEHNR and FQNEAQ (reference sequence). The CDR3 is 16 residues long. V lost 5 bases and J 2 bases, leaving 18 bases between the germline ends. DNA for the CDR3: TGTGCCAGCAGCAGGGGTCAGGCCCTAAGACAAGAGACCCAGTACTTC. Amino acid sequence: CASSRGQALRQETQYF.

The chain couples TRBV7-6 to TRBJ2-7; D perhaps matches TRBD2 (6 bases). The CDR3 is 15 amino acids. The germline V gene encodes CDR1 SGHVS and CDR2 FNYEAQ. With 3 bases removed from V and 2 bases from J, the gap between germline ends came to 14 bases. The CDR3 loop is CASSFAQGGPYEQYF. The CDR3 region has the DNA TGTGCCAGCAGCTTCGCTCAGGGAGGCCCCTACGAGCAGTACTTC.

The chain has TRBV12-5 and TRBJ2-5, with D unresolved. V dropped 1 base and J dropped 6 bases, with 6 bases sitting between them. This CDR3 spans 12 amino acids. Germline CDR1 LGHNT, CDR2 FRNRAP. The CDR3 reads CASGLGDQTQYF. CDR3 nucleotide sequence: TGTGCTAGTGGTTTGGGGGATCAGACCCAGTACTTC.

The V call is TRBV6-5, the J call TRBJ2-1; 7 nucleotides agree with TRBD2. The ends lost 7 bases at V and 3 bases at J; junction bases unmatched: 6. Germline CDR1 and CDR2: MNHEY and SVGAGI. The CDR3 totals 14 residues. The CDR3 bases are TGTGCCAGCAACGGCGGGAGAGGCTACAATGAGCAGTTCTTC. This gives the protein CASNGGRGYNEQFF.

Note on this clone: A junction end diverges from the germline sequence, so it may reflect a read error. V and J are TRBV30 and TRBJ2-7; D unresolved. Germline V gene lookup returns CDR1 GTSNPN and CDR2 SVGIG (reference sequence). The CDR3 loop spans 11 amino acids. In DNA, the CDR3 is TGTGCCTGGAGTGTAGGGAAGGGATTATCCTTC. This encodes CAWSVGKGLSF.

The chain employs TRBV3-1 (or the pseudogene TRBV3-2) and TRBJ2-7; 7 bases are a match to TRBD2. The germline V gene encodes CDR1 LGHDT and CDR2 YNNKEL (reference sequence). The CDR3 sequence is 15 residues long. Unmatched junction bases numbered 6, after V lost 1 base and J lost 3 bases. DNA for the CDR3: TGTGCCAGCAGCCAAGTAAGCGGGGAAGGCTACGAGCAGTACTTC. Its protein product is CASSQVSGEGYEQYF.

The chain recombines TRBV2 with TRBJ2-3; 9 bases agree with TRBD2. The germline CDR1 and CDR2 sequences are SNHLY and FYNNEI. The CDR3 is made up of 16 amino acids. Trimming took 8 bases from V and 2 from J; bases not matched to a gene: 11. CDR3 DNA sequence: TGTGCCAGCGGGGGGACTAGCTCATATCTCACAGATACGCAGTATTTT. Its protein product is CASGGTSSYLTDTQYF.

The chain combines TRBV5-4 with TRBJ2-7, with 10 positions matching TRBD1. The V gene's germline CDR1 is SGHNT and CDR2 YYREEE (reference sequence). The CDR3 spans 14 residues. V dropped 4 bases and J dropped 1; count of bases not matched to a gene: 2. The CDR3, as DNA: TGTGCCAGCAGCCTGGACAGGGGGTCCTACGAGCAGTACTTC. This sequence encodes CASSLDRGSYEQYF.

This chain uses TRBV30 with TRBJ2-2; D may be TRBD1 (5 bases). This CDR3 region has 13 residues. CDR1 and CDR2 from the germline V gene are GTSNPN and SVGIG (reference sequence). V dropped 4 bases and J dropped 7 bases, with 13 bases sitting between them. The CDR3 nucleotides are TGTGCCTGGACTACTACAGGCGTCGGGGAGCTGTTTTTT. It specifies CAWTTTGVGELFF.

This clone showed up just once. The chain couples TRBV9 to TRBJ1-1; D might be TRBD1 (5 bases). The CDR3 has 15 residues. The germline V gene encodes CDR1 SGDLS and CDR2 YYNGEE. Trimming took 2 bases from V and 5 from J, leaving 16 bases between them. The CDR3 protein is CASSVGDGRGTEAFF. The CDR3 DNA is TGTGCCAGCAGCGTGGGGGACGGCCGGGGAACTGAAGCTTTCTTT.

The V and J genes are TRBV25-1 and TRBJ1-1; 7 bases fit TRBD1. Germline trimming cut 8 bases from V and 4 bases from J; bases unmatched to any gene: 13. Per germline, CDR1 MGHDK and CDR2 SYGVNS. This CDR3 region has 15 residues. The CDR3 protein is CASRREGALGTEAFF. CDR3 nucleotide sequence: TGTGCCAGCCGCCGGGAGGGGGCTTTGGGCACTGAAGCTTTCTTT.

This clone was seen a few times. The J gene is TRBJ1-5, the V gene TRBV6-5; possibly TRBD1 for D (5 bases). The CDR3 is made up of 14 amino acids. Trimming removed 10 bases at V and 5 bases at J, with 18 bases between. Germline V CDR1 and CDR2: MNHEY, SVGAGI. Here the CDR3 reads CATTTARADQPQHF. The CDR3 DNA is TGTGCCACCACCACGGCCAGGGCGGATCAGCCCCAGCATTTT.

This rearrangement joins TRBV7-3 to TRBJ2-1; maybe TRBD1 (6 bases). V lost 5 bases and J lost 4, with 15 bases in between. Looked up from germline, CDR1 is SGHTA and CDR2 is FQGTGA. The CDR3 is 15 amino acids. The CDR3 is CASSEQTGVYNEQFF. The CDR3 DNA follows: TGTGCCAGCAGCGAACAGACAGGAGTTTACAATGAGCAGTTCTTC.

This chain joins TRBV7-2 and TRBJ2-7; 12 nucleotides agree with TRBD2. The length of the CDR3 is 16 residues. The J segment lost 2 bases and the V segment lost 4 bases, leaving 6 bases of the junction unmatched. The germline CDR1 and CDR2 sequences are SGHTA and FQGNSA. The CDR3 protein is CASSSTSGGLTYEQYF. CDR3 coding DNA: TGTGCCAGCAGCTCGACTAGCGGGGGCCTCACCTACGAGCAGTACTTC.

The chain links TRBV7-2 to TRBJ1-2, with 7 bases lining up with TRBD1. The CDR3 spans 12 residues. The germline CDR1 and CDR2 sequences are SGHTA and FQGNSA. J was trimmed by 7 bases and V by 3 bases; bases with no gene match: 2. The CDR3, as DNA: TGTGCCAGCAGCTTGACAGGGTCTGGCTACACCTTC. Its translation: CASSLTGSGYTF.